The rows below give T cell receptor beta chains drawn from one sample of a study of blood T cells in healthy people across ages. TCRdb ran MiXCR on the 5' RACE reads and lists one entry per CDR3 protein. The repertoire includes roughly 1,700,000 distinct CDR3 sequences, under 30% of them detected once, and less than 9.5% sits in the top ten. The sequenced material came from blood. Receptors originate from a woman aged 25-40 years in good health. The CDR3 runs from the conserved cysteine through the conserved F or W. D genes are given only for firm matches. Expanded clones are given a class, and other clones once, few, many or no size at all.

D gene	clone size	J gene	V gene	CDR3 protein	CDR3 DNA
.	.	TRBJ1-1	TRBV27	CASSPSSLQGEAFF	TGTGCCAGCAGTCCCAGCTCATTACAGGGCGAAGCTTTCTTT
.	few	TRBJ1-1	TRBV3-1	CASSQVTRGTEAFF	TGTGCCAGCAGCCAAGTAACCCGCGGGACAGAAGCTTTCTTT
.	few	TRBJ2-1	TRBV6-2/TRBV6-3	CASSRRDFRDNEQFF	TGTGCCAGCAGCCGCCGGGACTTCAGAGACAATGAGCAGTTCTTC
.	few	TRBJ2-7	TRBV20-1	CSARMDSYEQYF	TGCAGTGCCCGGATGGACTCCTACGAGCAGTACTTC
TRBD2	many	TRBJ2-7	TRBV9	CASSVELAGIHEQYF	TGTGCCAGCAGCGTAGAACTAGCGGGGATCCACGAGCAGTACTTC
TRBD1	.	TRBJ1-5	TRBV29-1	CSVAGGTGGTQPQHF	TGCAGCGTGGCCGGGGGGACAGGGGGTACTCAGCCCCAGCATTTT
TRBD2	.	TRBJ2-7	TRBV24-1	CATSGATGGSAYEQYF	TGTGCCACCAGTGGTGCAACGGGGGGGTCGGCCTACGAGCAGTACTTC
.	.	TRBJ2-7	TRBV20-1	CSARGVGRSYEQYF	TGCAGTGCTAGAGGAGTGGGACGCTCCTACGAGCAGTACTTC
.	once	TRBJ1-5	TRBV5-6	CASSLYRFSNQPQHF	TGTGCCAGCAGCTTGTACCGGTTTAGCAATCAGCCCCAGCATTTT
.	many	TRBJ2-3	TRBV6-4	CATQMNHAGVPDTQYF	TGTGCCACCCAAATGAACCACGCTGGCGTCCCAGATACGCAGTATTTT
.	.	TRBJ1-1	TRBV15	CATSVRDIDTEAFF	TGTGCCACCAGCGTAAGGGACATCGACACTGAAGCTTTCTTT
.	few	TRBJ1-2	TRBV18	CASSDLRRTDSPLYGYTF	TGTGCCAGCTCCGATCTCCGAAGGACAGACTCCCCGCTCTATGGCTACACCTTC
.	once	TRBJ1-2	TRBV2	CASSERPYSNYGYTF	TGTGCCAGCAGTGAACGCCCCTACTCTAACTATGGCTACACCTTC
TRBD2	.	TRBJ2-3	TRBV12-3/TRBV12-4	CASRIGPGLVTDTQYF	TGTGCCAGCAGGATAGGGCCGGGACTAGTGACAGATACGCAGTATTTT
.	many	TRBJ2-7	TRBV29-1	CSVVMDSYEQYF	TGCAGCGTTGTTATGGACAGCTACGAGCAGTACTTC
.	.	TRBJ1-5	TRBV30	CAWSVTDQPQHF	TGTGCCTGGAGTGTCACCGATCAGCCCCAGCATTTT
TRBD1	.	TRBJ1-5	TRBV5-1	CASSWTGGEQPQHF	TGCGCCAGCAGCTGGACAGGGGGAGAACAGCCCCAGCATTTT
.	.	TRBJ1-6	TRBV12-5	CASVPGTPRHF	TGTGCTAGTGTTCCCGGGACTCCCCGCCACTTT
.	.	TRBJ1-1	TRBV29-1	CSVVSQNLNTEAFF	TGCAGCGTTGTGAGCCAGAACCTGAACACTGAAGCTTTCTTT
TRBD2	few	TRBJ2-1	TRBV5-1	CASSFSGGAPYNEQFF	TGCGCCAGCAGCTTTAGCGGGGGGGCCCCCTACAATGAGCAGTTCTTC
.	.	TRBJ2-1	TRBV6-6	CASSYSRARNNNEQFF	TGTGCCAGCAGTTACTCGAGAGCCAGGAATAACAATGAGCAGTTCTTC
.	many	TRBJ2-7	TRBV10-3	CAASPGGAQTYEQYF	TGTGCCGCCTCCCCCGGTGGGGCACAAACCTACGAGCAGTACTTC
.	few	TRBJ2-1	TRBV12-3/TRBV12-4	CASSFGAAPLAAWGNEQFF	TGTGCCAGCAGTTTTGGGGCCGCCCCATTAGCGGCTTGGGGGAATGAGCAGTTCTTC
.	few	TRBJ2-2	TRBV24-1	CATSFNTGELFF	TGTGCCACCAGTTTCAACACCGGGGAGCTGTTTTTT